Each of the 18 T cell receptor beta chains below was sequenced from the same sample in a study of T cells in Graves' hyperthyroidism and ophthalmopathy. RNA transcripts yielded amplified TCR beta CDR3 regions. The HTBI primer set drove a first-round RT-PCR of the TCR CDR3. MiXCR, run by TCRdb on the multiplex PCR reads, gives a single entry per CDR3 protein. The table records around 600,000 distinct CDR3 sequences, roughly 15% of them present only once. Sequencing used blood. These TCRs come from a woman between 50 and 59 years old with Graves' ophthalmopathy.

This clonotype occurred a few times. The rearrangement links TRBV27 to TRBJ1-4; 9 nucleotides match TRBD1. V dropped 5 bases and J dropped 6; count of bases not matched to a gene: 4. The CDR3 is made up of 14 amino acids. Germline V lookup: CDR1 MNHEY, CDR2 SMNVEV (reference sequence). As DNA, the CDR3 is TGTGCCAGCAGTCCGGACAGGGGTGATGAAAAACTGTTTTTT. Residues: CASSPDRGDEKLFF.

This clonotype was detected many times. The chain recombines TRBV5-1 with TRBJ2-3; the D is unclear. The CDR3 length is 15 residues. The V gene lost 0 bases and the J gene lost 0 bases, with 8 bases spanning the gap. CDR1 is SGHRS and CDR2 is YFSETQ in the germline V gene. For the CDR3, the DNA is TGCGCCAGCAGCTTGGTTTCCGTGAGCACAGATACGCAGTATTTT. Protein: CASSLVSVSTDTQYF.

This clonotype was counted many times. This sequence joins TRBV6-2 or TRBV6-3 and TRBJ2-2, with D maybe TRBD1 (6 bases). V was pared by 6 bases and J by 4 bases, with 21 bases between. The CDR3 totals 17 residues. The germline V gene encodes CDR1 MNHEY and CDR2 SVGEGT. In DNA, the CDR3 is TGTGCCAGCAGCCCGCTCCCCCCGGGACAACGCACCGGGGAGCTGTTTTTT. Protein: CASSPLPPGQRTGELFF.

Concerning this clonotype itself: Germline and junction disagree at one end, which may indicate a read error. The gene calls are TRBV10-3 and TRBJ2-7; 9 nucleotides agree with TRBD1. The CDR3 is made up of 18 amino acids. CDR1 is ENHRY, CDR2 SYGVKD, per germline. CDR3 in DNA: TGTGCCGTCAGTGAGTCCCGGACAGGGGAGTCGTCGGGCTACGAGCAGTACTTC. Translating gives CAVSESRTGESSGYEQYF.

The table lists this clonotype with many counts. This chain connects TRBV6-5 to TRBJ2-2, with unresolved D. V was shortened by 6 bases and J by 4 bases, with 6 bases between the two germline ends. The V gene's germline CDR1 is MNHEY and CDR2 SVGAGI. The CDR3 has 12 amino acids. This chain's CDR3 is CASSYSTGELFF. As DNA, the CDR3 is TGTGCCAGCAGCTATAGCACCGGGGAGCTGTTTTTT.

The CDR3 DNA reads as TGCGCCAGCAGCTTCCTCAGGGCTAGCGGCACAGATACGCAGTATTTT. Encoded protein: CASSFLRASGTDTQYF. The V gene is TRBV5-1, the J gene TRBJ2-3, with D tentatively TRBD2 (6 bases). Trimming stripped 2 bases from V and 1 base from J, with 14 bases between. CDR3 length equals 16 residues. The germline V gene encodes CDR1 SGHRS and CDR2 YFSETQ.

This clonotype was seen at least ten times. The CDR3 nucleotides read TGTGCCAGCAGCTTAAGACTAGCGGGAGCCTACGAGCAGTACTTC. Protein sequence: CASSLRLAGAYEQYF. The chain uses TRBV11-2 and TRBJ2-7; 12 bases align to TRBD2. Unmatched junction bases numbered 1, after V lost 2 bases and J lost 2 bases. The CDR3 covers 15 residues. CDR1 and CDR2 (germline): SGHAT, FQNNGV.

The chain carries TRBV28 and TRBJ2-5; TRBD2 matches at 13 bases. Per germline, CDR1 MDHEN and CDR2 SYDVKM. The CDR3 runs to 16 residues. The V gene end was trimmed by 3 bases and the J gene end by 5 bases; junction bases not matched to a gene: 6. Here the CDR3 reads CASSLLLAGGLETQYF. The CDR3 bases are TGTGCCAGCAGTTTGCTACTAGCGGGAGGGTTGGAGACCCAGTACTTC. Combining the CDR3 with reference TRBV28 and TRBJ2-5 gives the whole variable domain DVKVTQSSRYLVKRTGEKVFLECVQDMDHENMFWYRQDPGLGLRLIYFSYDVKMKEKGDIPEGYSVSREKKERFSLILESASTNQTSMYLCASSLLLAGGLETQYFGPGTRLLVL.

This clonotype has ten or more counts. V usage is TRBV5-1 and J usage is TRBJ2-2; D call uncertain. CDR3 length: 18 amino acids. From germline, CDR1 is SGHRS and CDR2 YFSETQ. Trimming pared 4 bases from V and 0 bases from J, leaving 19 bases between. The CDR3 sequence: CASSPKGLPTSNTGELFF. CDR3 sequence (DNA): TGCGCCAGCAGCCCGAAAGGCCTACCAACCTCGAACACCGGGGAGCTGTTTTTT.

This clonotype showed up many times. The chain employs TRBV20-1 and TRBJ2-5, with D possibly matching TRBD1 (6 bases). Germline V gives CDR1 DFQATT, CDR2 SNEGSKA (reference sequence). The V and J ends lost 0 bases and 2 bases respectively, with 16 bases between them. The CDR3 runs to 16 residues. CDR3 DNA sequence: TGCAGTGCTAGAGATCCCACCAGGGGCCAACAAGAGACCCAGTACTTC. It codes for CSARDPTRGQQETQYF.

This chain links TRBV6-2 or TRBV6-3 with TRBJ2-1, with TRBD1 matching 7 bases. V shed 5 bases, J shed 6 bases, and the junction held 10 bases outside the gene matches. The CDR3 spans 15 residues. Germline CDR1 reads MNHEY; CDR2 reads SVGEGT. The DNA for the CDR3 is TGTGCCAGCAGTCGGGACAGCCGTCGGGGCAATGAGCAGTTCTTC. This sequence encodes CASSRDSRRGNEQFF.

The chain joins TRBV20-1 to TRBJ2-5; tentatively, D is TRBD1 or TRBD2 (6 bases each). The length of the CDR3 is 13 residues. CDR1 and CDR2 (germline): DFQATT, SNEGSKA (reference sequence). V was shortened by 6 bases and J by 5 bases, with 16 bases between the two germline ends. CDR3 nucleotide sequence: TGCAGTGCCCCCCCCGGGGGCTGGGAGACCCAGTACTTC. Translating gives CSAPPGGWETQYF.

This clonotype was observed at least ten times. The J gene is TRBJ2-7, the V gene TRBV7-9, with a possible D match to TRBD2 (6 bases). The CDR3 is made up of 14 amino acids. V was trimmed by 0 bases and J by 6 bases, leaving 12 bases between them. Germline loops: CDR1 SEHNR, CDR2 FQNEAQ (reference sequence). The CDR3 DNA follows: TGTGCCAGCAGCTTAGCAGGAGGGCCCGGCGAGCAGTACTTC. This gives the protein CASSLAGGPGEQYF.

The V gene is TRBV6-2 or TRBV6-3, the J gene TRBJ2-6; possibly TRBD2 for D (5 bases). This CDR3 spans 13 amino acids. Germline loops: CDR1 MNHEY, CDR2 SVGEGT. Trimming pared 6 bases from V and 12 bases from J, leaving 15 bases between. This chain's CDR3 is CASRPGSLFVLTF. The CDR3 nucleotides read TGTGCCAGCAGACCTGGGAGCCTTTTCGTCCTGACTTTC.

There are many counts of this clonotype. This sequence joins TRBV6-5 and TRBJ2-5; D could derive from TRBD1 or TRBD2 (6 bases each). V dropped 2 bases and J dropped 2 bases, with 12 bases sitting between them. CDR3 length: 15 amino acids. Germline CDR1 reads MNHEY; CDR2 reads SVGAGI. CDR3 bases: TGTGCCAGCAGTTACCGCGGGACACAACAAGAGACCCAGTACTTC. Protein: CASSYRGTQQETQYF.

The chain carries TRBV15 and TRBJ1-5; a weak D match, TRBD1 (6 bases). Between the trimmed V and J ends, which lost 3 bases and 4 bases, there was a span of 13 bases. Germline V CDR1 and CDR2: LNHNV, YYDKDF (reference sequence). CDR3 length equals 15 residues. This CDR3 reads CATSRDSSANQPQHF. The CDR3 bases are TGTGCCACCAGCAGGGACAGCTCCGCTAATCAGCCCCAGCATTTT.

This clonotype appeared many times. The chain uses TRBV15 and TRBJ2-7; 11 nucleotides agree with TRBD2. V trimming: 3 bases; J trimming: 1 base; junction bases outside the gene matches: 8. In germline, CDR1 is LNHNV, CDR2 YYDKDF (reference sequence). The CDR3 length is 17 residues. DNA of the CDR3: TGTGCCACCAGCAGCGCCGGGACTAGCGGACGATCCTACGAGCAGTACTTC. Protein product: CATSSAGTSGRSYEQYF.

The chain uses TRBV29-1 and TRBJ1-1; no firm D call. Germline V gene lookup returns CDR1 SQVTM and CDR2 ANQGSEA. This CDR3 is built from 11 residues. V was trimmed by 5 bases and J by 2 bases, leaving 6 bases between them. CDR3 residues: CSVTRNTEAFF. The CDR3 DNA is TGCAGCGTTACGCGAAACACTGAAGCTTTCTTT.